This record covers a single TCR beta chain. What it recognizes is unknown. The record originates from a study of cytomegalovirus exposure and HLA in healthy donors. Study at large: The early release's HLA-typed donors yielded about 85 million unique TCRs.

The CDR3 is 18 amino acids. Germline V gene lookup returns CDR1 LNHDA and CDR2 SQIVND (reference sequence). The V and J ends lost 5 bases and 1 base respectively, with 21 bases between them. General study findings and limits: The listing of some 170 TCR beta chains classed them as cytomegalovirus-associated. The authors considered a cluster of highly shared sequence variants likely to be a sequencing artifact.

This PCR relied on a set of 60 Vbeta primers and 13 Jbeta primers. Method: immunoSEQ multiplex PCR; TCRdb's copy keeps in-frame clones and lacks some. Of some 150,000 clones detected, 80% appear once; the ten largest clones hold around a tenth. The V call is TRBV19, the J call TRBJ1-5; TRBD1 might be the D (6 bases). The receptor was derived from a man between 18 and 29 years old in good health and CMV-seropositive. Sequenced input: PBMCs. CDR3 amino acids: CASSPTAATGPSNQPQHF. CDR3 nucleotide sequence: TGTGCCAGTAGTCCCACCGCGGCGACAGGCCCAAGCAATCAGCCCCAGCATTTT.